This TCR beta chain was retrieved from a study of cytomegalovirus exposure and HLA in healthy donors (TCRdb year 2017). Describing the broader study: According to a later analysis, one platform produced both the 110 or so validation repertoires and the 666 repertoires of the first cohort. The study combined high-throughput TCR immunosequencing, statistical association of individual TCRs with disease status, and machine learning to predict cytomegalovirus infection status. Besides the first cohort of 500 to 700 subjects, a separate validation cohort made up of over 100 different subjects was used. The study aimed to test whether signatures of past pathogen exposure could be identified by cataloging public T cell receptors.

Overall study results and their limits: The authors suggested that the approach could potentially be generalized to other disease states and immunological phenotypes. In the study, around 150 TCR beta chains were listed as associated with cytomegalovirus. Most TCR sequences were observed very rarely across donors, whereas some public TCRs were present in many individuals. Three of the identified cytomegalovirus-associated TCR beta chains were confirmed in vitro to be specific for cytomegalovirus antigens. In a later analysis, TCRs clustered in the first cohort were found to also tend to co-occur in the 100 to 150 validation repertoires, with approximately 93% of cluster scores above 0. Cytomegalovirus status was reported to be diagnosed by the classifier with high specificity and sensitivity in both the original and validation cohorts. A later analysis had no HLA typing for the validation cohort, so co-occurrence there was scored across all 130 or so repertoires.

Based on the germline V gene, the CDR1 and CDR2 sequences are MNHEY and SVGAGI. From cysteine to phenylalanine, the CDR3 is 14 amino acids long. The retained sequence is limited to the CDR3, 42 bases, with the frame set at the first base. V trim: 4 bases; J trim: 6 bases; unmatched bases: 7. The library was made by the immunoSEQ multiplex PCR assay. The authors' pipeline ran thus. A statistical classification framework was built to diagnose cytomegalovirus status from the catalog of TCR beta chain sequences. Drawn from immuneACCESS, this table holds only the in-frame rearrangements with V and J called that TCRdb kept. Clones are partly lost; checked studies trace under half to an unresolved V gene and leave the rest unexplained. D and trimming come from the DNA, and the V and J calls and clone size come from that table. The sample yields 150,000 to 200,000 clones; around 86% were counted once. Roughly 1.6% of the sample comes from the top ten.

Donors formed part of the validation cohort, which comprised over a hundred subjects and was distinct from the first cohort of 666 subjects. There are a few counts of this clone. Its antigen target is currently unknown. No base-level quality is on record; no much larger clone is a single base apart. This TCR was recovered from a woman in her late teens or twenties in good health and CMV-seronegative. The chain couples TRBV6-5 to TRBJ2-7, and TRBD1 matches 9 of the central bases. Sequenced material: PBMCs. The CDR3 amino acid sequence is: CASSSPGQGSEQYF. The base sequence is TGTGCCAGCAGTTCCCCGGGACAGGGAAGCGAGCAGTACTTC.